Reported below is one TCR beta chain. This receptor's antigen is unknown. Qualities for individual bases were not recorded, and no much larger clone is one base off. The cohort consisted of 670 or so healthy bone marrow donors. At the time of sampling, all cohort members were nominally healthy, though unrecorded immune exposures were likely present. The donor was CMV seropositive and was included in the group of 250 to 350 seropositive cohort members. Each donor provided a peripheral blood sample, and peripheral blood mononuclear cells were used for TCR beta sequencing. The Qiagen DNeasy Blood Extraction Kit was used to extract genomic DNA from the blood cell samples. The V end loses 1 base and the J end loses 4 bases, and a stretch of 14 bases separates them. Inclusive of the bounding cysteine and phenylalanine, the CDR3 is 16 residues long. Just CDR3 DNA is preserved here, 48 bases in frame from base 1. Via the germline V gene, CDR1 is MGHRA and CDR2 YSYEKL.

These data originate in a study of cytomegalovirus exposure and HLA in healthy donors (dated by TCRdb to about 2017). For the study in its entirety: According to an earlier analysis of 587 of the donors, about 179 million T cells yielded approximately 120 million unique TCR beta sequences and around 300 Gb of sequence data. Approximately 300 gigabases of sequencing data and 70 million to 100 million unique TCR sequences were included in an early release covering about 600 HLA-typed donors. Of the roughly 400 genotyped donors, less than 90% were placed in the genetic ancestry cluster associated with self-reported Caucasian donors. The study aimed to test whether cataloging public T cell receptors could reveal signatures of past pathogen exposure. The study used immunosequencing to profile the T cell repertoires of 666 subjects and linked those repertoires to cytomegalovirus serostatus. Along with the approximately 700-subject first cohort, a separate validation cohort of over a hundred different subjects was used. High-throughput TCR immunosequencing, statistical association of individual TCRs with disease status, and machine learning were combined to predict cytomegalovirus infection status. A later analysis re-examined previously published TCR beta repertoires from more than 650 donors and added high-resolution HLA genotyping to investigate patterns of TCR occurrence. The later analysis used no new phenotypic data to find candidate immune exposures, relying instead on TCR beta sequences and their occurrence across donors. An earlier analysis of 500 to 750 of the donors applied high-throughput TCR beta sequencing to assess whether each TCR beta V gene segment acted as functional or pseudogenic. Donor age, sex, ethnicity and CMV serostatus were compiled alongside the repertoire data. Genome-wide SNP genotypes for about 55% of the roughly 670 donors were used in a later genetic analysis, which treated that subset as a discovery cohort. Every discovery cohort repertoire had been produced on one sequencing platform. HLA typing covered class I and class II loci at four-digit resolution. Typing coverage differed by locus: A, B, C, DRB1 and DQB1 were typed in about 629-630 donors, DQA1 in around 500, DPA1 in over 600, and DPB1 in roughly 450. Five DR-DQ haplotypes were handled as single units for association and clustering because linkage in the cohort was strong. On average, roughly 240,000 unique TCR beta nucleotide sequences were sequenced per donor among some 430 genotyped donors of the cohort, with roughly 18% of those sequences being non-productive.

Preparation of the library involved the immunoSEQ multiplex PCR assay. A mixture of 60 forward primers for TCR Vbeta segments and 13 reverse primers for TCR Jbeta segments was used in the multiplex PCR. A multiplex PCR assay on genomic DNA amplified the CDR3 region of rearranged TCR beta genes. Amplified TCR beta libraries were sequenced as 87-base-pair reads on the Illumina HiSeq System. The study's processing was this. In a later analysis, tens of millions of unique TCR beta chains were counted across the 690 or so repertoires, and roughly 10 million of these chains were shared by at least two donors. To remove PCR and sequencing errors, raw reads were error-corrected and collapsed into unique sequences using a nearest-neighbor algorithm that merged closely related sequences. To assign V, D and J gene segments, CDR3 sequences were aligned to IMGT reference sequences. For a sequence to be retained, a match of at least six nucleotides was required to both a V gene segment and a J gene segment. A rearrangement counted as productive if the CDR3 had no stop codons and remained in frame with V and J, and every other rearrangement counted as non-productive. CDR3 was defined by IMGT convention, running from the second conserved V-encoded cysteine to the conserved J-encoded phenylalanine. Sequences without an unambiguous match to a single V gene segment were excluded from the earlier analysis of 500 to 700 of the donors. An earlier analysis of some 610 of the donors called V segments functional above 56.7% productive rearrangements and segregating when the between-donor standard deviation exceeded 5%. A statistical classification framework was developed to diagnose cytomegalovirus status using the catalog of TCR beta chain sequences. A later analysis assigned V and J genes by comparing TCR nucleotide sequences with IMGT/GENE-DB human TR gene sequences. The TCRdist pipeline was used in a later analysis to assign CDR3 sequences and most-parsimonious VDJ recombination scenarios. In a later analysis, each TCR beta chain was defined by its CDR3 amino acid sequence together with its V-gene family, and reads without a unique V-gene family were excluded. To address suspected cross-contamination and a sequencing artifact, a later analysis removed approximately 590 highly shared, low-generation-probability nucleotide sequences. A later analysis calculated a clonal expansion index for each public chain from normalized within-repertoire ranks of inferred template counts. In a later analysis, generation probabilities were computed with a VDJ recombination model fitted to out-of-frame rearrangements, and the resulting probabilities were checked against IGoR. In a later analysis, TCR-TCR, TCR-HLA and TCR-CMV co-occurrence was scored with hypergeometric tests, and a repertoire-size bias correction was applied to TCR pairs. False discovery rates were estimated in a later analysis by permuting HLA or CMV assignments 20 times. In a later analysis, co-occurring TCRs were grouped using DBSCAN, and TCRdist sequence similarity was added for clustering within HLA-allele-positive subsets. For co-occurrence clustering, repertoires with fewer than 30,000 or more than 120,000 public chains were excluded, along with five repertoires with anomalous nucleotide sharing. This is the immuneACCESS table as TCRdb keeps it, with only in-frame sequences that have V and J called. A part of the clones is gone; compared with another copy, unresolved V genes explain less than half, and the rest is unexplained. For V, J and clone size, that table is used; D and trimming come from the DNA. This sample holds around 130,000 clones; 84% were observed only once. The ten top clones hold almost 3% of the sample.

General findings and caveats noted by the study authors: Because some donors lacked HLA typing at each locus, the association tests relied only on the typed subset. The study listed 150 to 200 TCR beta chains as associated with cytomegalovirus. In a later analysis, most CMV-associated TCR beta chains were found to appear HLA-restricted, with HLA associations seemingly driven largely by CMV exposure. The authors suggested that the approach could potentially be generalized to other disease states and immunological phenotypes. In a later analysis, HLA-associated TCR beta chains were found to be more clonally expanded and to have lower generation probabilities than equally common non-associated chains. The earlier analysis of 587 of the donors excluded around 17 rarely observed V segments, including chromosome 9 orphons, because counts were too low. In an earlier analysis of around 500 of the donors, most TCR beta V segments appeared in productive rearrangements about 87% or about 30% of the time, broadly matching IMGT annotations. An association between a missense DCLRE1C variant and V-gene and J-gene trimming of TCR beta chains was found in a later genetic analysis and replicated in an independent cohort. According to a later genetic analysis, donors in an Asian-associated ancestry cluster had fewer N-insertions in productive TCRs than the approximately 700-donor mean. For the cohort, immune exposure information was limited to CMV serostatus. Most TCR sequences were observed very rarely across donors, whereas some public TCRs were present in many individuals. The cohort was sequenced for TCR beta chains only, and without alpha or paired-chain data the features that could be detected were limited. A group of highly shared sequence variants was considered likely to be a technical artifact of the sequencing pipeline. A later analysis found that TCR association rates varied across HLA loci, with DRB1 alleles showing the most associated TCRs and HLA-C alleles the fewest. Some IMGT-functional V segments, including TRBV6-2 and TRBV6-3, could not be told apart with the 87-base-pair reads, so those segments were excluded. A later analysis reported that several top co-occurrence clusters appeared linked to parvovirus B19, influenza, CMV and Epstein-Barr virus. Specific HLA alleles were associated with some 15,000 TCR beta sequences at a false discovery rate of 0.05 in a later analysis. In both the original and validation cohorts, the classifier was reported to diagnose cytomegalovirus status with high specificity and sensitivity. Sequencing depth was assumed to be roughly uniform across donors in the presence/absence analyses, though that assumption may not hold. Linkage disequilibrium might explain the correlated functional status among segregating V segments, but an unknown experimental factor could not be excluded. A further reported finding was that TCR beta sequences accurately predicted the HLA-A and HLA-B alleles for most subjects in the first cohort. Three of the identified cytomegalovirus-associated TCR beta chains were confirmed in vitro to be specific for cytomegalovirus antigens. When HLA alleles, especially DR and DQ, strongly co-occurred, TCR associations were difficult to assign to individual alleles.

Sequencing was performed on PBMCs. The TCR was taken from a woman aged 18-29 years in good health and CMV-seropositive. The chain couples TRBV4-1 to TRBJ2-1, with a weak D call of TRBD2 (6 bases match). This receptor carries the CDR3 CASSQGAGTTYNEQFF. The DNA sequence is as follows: TGCGCCAGCAGCCAAGGGGCGGGGACGACATACAATGAGCAGTTCTTC.